A selection of T cell receptor beta chains follows, all from one sample in a study of T cell clonotyping in hematopoietic cell transplantation. Sequencing used immunoSEQ multiplex PCR; TCRdb keeps in-frame clones, though not all of them. The table lists about 15,000 clones, 80% to 90% of them singletons. The sample here was PBMCs, taken 100 days after allogeneic stem cell transplant. Receptors originate from a male patient in his fifties who had an allogeneic stem cell transplant from an unrelated donor, so T cells may come from the graft donor. Some clones in this sample may be carry-over from other donors' samples. Both conserved end residues are part of each CDR3. A D gene is named only where the DNA matches it firmly. The size of a clone is reported for some rows only, either as once, few or many, or as a class for expanded clones.

len	v_gene	d_gene	abundance	j_gene	CDR3nt	CDR3aa
14	TRBV5-1	TRBD1	once	TRBJ1-1	TGCGCCAGCAGCCCGGACAGGGTGGCGACTGAAGCTTTCTTT	CASSPDRVATEAFF
14	TRBV6-6	-	-	TRBJ1-5	TGTGCCAGCGCCGGTCTCTATAGCAATCAGCCCCAGCATTTT	CASAGLYSNQPQHF
15	TRBV11-2	-	-	TRBJ1-2	TGTGCCAGCAGCTTAGTGGCAGGAGGTGGCTATGGCTACACCTTC	CASSLVAGGGYGYTF
13	TRBV7-9	-	-	TRBJ1-4	TGTGCCAGCAGCTTAGCTACGAGTGAAAAACTGTTTTTT	CASSLATSEKLFF
15	TRBV2	-	-	TRBJ2-5	TGTGCCAGCAGTGAAGCGCTTACGACAGAAGAGACCCAGTACTTC	CASSEALTTEETQYF
17	TRBV11-1	-	-	TRBJ2-1	TGTGCCAGCAGCTTATTCAGAAATCCATCGGTCGGGGATGAGCAGTTCTTC	CASSLFRNPSVGDEQFF
14	TRBV28	TRBD1	-	TRBJ1-5	TGTGCCAGCAGTTTTGGACAGGGGAATCAGCCCCAGCATTTT	CASSFGQGNQPQHF
15	TRBV4-1	-	-	TRBJ1-6	TGCGCCAGCAGCCAAGTTGTAGATTATAATTCACCCCTCCACTTT	CASSQVVDYNSPLHF
15	TRBV7-9	-	few	TRBJ2-1	TGTGCCAGCAGCCGGGGGGCTAGTCTTAACCATGAGCAGTTCTTC	CASSRGASLNHEQFF
19	TRBV28	TRBD2	-	TRBJ2-7	TGTGCCAGCAGTTTGGGTATTGGGACTAGCGGGGTCCTAAGGCATGAGCAGTACTTC	CASSLGIGTSGVLRHEQYF
11	TRBV20-1	-	-	TRBJ1-2	TGCAGTGCTAGAGCGGAGTATGGCTACACCTTC	CSARAEYGYTF
14	TRBV6-5	-	-	TRBJ2-1	TGTGCCAGCAAGAGGACTGAATCGTACAATGAGCAGTTCTTC	CASKRTESYNEQFF
15	TRBV6-1	TRBD1	once	TRBJ1-2	TGTGCCAGCAGTGAAGCTGGACAGGTGAACTATGGCTACACCTTC	CASSEAGQVNYGYTF
13	TRBV6-1	-	-	TRBJ1-2	TGTGCCAGCAGGGGGGATCCCCACTATGGCTACACCTTC	CASRGDPHYGYTF
12	TRBV29-1	-	-	TRBJ1-2	TGCACCGCTACGGGGGCCGGCTATGGCTACACCTTC	CTATGAGYGYTF
15	TRBV7-9	-	-	TRBJ1-2	TGTGCCAGCAGCTCCCTCCCGGTAGAATACTATGGCTACACCTTC	CASSSLPVEYYGYTF
15	TRBV7-2	-	-	TRBJ1-3	TGTGCCAGCAGCCCAGACGGCTACTCTGGAAACACCATATATTTT	CASSPDGYSGNTIYF
15	TRBV18	-	-	TRBJ1-5	TGTGCCAGCTCACCGCCGGGACGGGTTAATCAGCCCCAGCATTTT	CASSPPGRVNQPQHF
14	TRBV7-9	-	-	TRBJ2-7	TGTGCCAGCAGCTTAGGACCCAGAGACTACGAGCAGTACTTC	CASSLGPRDYEQYF
13	TRBV6-4	-	-	TRBJ1-1	TGTGCCAGCAGCGCCGGACCCAACACTGAAGCTTTCTTT	CASSAGPNTEAFF
16	TRBV9	TRBD1	-	TRBJ2-2	TGTGCCAGCAGCCCCTTGACAGGGTCCAACACCGGGGAGCTGTTTTTT	CASSPLTGSNTGELFF
14	TRBV6-1	TRBD1	-	TRBJ1-4	TGTGCCAGCAGTGATGGAGGGGGCGTAGAAAAACTGTTTTTT	CASSDGGGVEKLFF
17	TRBV15	-	-	TRBJ1-3	TGTGCCACCAGCAGAGATTTTGGTGGGAGCTCTGGAAACACCATATATTTT	CATSRDFGGSSGNTIYF
15	TRBV11-2	-	-	TRBJ2-7	TGTGCCAGCAGGTTGATGGCACTACCGACCTACGAGCAGTACTTC	CASRLMALPTYEQYF
17	TRBV4-1	-	-	TRBJ1-6	TGCGCCAGCAGCCAAGTTGCCCTGCCCCCCTATAATTCACCCCTCCACTTT	CASSQVALPPYNSPLHF
16	TRBV2	-	-	TRBJ2-6	TGTGCCAGCAGTGATGGACGGACCTCTGGGGCCAACGTCCTGACTTTC	CASSDGRTSGANVLTF
12	TRBV5-6	-	-	TRBJ1-1	TGTGCCAGCAGCTTCAGGAGATTTGAAGCTTTCTTT	CASSFRRFEAFF
18	TRBV7-3	TRBD2	-	TRBJ2-6	TGTGCCAGCAGCCCCCCACTAGCGGGAGAAGCTGGGGCCAACGTCCTGACTTTC	CASSPPLAGEAGANVLTF
13	TRBV7-8	-	-	TRBJ2-5	TGTGCCAGCAGCGGCGGGCCTGGGGAGACCCAGTACTTC	CASSGGPGETQYF
15	TRBV4-1	TRBD2	-	TRBJ2-3	TGCGCCAGCAGCCAAGGGGGACTAGTAACAGATACGCAGTATTTT	CASSQGGLVTDTQYF
13	TRBV7-3	TRBD1	-	TRBJ1-1	TGTGCCAGCAGTTACAGGGGAAACACTGAAGCTTTCTTT	CASSYRGNTEAFF
13	TRBV7-3	-	-	TRBJ1-1	TGTGCCAGCAGCTCCCTCCCGGGGACTGAAGCTTTCTTT	CASSSLPGTEAFF
19	TRBV19	TRBD1	-	TRBJ2-6	TGTGCCAGTAGTAGTAGACGTGACAGGGCAAGGTCTGGGGCCAACGTCCTGACTTTC	CASSSRRDRARSGANVLTF
15	TRBV27	TRBD2	-	TRBJ2-7	TGTGCCAGCAGTACGCGACTAGCGGGAACCCACGAGCAGTACTTC	CASSTRLAGTHEQYF
15	TRBV5-1	TRBD2	-	TRBJ2-5	TGCGCCAGCAGCCCCACTGCGGGGGGATCGGAGACCCAGTACTTC	CASSPTAGGSETQYF
18	TRBV2	TRBD2	-	TRBJ2-3	TGTGCCAGCAGTGACCCTGGGATGGGACTAGCTTTCACAGATACGCAGTATTTT	CASSDPGMGLAFTDTQYF
11	TRBV18	-	-	TRBJ2-7	TGTGCCAGCCCTCCCATTAGCGAGCAGTACTTC	CASPPISEQYF
15	TRBV2	-	few	TRBJ2-1	TGTGCCAGCAGGGGCGGGCAGGGGGGGTTCCATGAGCAGTTCTTC	CASRGGQGGFHEQFF
13	TRBV7-9	-	-	TRBJ2-1	TGTGCCAGCAGCCACCCAGTCTACAATGAGCAGTTCTTC	CASSHPVYNEQFF
15	TRBV4-2	-	-	TRBJ1-1	TGTGCCAGCAGCTCGAAGCGGCAGGGAAGCACTGAAGCTTTCTTT	CASSSKRQGSTEAFF
13	TRBV29-1	TRBD1	-	TRBJ2-2	TGCACCCATCAGGGGGCGATCACCGGGGAGCTGTTTTTT	CTHQGAITGELFF
15	TRBV15	-	-	TRBJ1-1	TGTGCCACCAGCAGTTCGGGGGTAGTGAACACTGAAGCTTTCTTT	CATSSSGVVNTEAFF
14	TRBV25-1	-	few	TRBJ2-3	TGTGCCAGCAGGGAGGGGGGTACCACAGATACGCAGTATTTT	CASREGGTTDTQYF
12	TRBV6-5	TRBD1	-	TRBJ1-6	TGTGCCAGCAGTCAGATGGGGACAGTACTCCACTTT	CASSQMGTVLHF
15	TRBV7-8	-	-	TRBJ2-3	TGTGCCAGCATGGTCCAGGACCCGAGCACAGATACGCAGTATTTT	CASMVQDPSTDTQYF
17	TRBV7-2	TRBD2	-	TRBJ2-5	TGTGCCAGCAGCTTGTCTAGCGGGAGGGCCTGGGTAGAGACCCAGTACTTC	CASSLSSGRAWVETQYF
15	TRBV5-1	TRBD2	-	TRBJ2-7	TGCGCCAGCAGCCCGGAGCCAGGACTAGCGGGAGAACAGTACTTC	CASSPEPGLAGEQYF
15	TRBV7-2	TRBD2	-	TRBJ2-3	TGTGCCAGCAGCAGGCTAGCGGGGGAAACAGATACGCAGTATTTT	CASSRLAGETDTQYF
15	TRBV6-5	-	-	TRBJ2-7	TGTGCCAGCATCACCGGCAGGGGATATTCGTACGAGCAGTACTTC	CASITGRGYSYEQYF
11	TRBV4-1	-	-	TRBJ2-7	TGCGCCAGCAGCCAGGGCGACGAGCAGTACTTC	CASSQGDEQYF
14	TRBV6-5	-	few	TRBJ2-3	TGTGCCAGCAGTCCGACAAAAGCGGCAGATACGCAGTATTTT	CASSPTKAADTQYF
14	TRBV18	TRBD1	-	TRBJ2-7	TGTGCCAGCTCACCAGGGACAGGCCCTTACGAGCAGTACTTC	CASSPGTGPYEQYF
14	TRBV5-8	-	-	TRBJ1-6	TGTGCCAGCAGCTTGGCGCAGGGTAATTCACCCCTCCACTTT	CASSLAQGNSPLHF
15	TRBV6-5	TRBD2	-	TRBJ2-7	TGTGCCAGCAGTCAGGGACTAGCGGTGGTAGGGGCGCAGTACTTC	CASSQGLAVVGAQYF
13	TRBV27	-	-	TRBJ1-2	TGTGCCAGCAGTCCCCCGGGATACTATGGCTACACCTTC	CASSPPGYYGYTF